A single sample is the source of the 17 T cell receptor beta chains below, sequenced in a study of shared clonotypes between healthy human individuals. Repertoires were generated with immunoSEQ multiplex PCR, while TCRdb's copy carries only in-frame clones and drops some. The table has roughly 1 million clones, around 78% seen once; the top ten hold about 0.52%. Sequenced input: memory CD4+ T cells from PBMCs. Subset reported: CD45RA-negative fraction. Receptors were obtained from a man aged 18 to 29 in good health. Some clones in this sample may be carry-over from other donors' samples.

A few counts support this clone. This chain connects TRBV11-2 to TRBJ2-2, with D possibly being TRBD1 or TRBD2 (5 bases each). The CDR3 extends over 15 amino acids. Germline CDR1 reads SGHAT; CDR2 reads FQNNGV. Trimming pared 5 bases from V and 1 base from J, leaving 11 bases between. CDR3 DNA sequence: TGTGCCAGCAGCCGCGAGAGGGGGAACACCGGGGAGCTGTTTTTT. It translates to CASSRERGNTGELFF.

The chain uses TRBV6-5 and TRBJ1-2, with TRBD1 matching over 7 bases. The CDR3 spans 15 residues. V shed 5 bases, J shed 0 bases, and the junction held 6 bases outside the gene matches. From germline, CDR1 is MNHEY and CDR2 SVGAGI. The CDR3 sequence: CASSPQGSANYGYTF. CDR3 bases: TGTGCCAGCAGTCCACAGGGGTCAGCTAACTATGGCTACACCTTC.

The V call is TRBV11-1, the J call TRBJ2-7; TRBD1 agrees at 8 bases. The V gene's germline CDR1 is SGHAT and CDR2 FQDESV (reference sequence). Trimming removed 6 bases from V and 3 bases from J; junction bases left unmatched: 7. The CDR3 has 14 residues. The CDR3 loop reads CASSFPDRDYEQYF. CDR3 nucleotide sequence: TGTGCCAGCAGTTTCCCGGACAGGGACTACGAGCAGTACTTC.

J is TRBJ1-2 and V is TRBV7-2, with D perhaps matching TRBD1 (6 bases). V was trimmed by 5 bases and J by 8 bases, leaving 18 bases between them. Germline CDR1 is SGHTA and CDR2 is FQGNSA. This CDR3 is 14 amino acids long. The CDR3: CASSHDSSRGGYTF. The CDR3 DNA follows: TGTGCCAGCAGCCACGACAGTTCCAGGGGAGGCTACACCTTC.

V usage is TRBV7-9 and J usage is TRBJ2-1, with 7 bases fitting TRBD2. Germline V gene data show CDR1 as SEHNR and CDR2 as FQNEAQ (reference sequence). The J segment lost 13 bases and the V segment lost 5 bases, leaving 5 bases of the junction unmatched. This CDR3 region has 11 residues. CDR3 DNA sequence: TGTGCCAGCAGCCCGCAGACTAGCCAGTTCTTC. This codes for CASSPQTSQFF.

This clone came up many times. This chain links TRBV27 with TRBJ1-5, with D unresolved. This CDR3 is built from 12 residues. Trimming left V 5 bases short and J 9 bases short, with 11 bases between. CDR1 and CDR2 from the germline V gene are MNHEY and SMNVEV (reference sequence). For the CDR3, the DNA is TGTGCCAGCAGTCCGGTCGCGGGGCCCCAGCATTTT. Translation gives CASSPVAGPQHF.

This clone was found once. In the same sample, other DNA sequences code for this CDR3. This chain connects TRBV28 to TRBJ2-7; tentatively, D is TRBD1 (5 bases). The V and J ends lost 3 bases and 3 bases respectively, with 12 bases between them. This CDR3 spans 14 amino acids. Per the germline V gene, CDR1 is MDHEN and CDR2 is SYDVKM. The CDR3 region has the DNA TGTGCCAGCAGTTTCTCAGGGTTTGACTACGAGCAGTACTTC. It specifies CASSFSGFDYEQYF. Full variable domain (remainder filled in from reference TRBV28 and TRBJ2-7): DVKVTQSSRYLVKRTGEKVFLECVQDMDHENMFWYRQDPGLGLRLIYFSYDVKMKEKGDIPEGYSVSREKKERFSLILESASTNQTSMYLCASSFSGFDYEQYFGPGTRLTVT.

CDR3 nucleotides: TGCAGCGTCCTCGACGGGACCTACGAGCAGTACTTC. Translation: CSVLDGTYEQYF. This chain links TRBV29-1 with TRBJ2-7, with D perhaps TRBD2 (5 bases). The germline gives CDR1 SQVTM, CDR2 ANQGSEA. V shed 6 bases and J shed 2 bases, with 11 bases lying between them. The CDR3 extends over 12 amino acids.

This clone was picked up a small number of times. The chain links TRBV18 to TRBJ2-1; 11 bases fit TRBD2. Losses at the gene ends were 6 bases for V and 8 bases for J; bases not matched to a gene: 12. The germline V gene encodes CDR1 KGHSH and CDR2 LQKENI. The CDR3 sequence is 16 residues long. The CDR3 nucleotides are TGTGCCAGCTCCCATACTAGCGGGAGATTACGGGATGAGCAGTTCTTC. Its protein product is CASSHTSGRLRDEQFF.

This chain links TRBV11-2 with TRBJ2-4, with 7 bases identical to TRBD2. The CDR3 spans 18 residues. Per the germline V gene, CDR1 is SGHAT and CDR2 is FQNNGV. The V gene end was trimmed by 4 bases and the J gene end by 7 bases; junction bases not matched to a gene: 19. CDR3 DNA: TGTGCCAGCAGCTCCTTATTTTCGGGAGGCAGTGTCGGTAACATTCAGTACTTC. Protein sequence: CASSSLFSGGSVGNIQYF.

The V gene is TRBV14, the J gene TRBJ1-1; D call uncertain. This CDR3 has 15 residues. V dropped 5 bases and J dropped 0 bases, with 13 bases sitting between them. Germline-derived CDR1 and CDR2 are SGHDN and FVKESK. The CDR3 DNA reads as TGTGCCAGCAGCTCCCGACACGCAGTGAACACTGAAGCTTTCTTT. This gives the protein CASSSRHAVNTEAFF.

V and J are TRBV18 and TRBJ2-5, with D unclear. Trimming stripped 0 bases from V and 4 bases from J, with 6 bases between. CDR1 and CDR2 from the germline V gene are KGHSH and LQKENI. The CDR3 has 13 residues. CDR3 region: CASSPPGVETQYF. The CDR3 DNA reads TGTGCCAGCTCACCACCGGGCGTAGAGACCCAGTACTTC.

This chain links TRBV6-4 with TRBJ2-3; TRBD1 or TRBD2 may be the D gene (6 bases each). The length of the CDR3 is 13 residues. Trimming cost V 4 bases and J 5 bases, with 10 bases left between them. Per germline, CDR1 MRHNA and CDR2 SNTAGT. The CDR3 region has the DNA TGTGCCAGCAGTGCACAGGGAGGAGATACGCAGTATTTT. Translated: CASSAQGGDTQYF.

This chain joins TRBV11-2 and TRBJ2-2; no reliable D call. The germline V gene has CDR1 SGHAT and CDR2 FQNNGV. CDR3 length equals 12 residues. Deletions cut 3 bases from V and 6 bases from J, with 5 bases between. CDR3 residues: CASSFIAGELFF. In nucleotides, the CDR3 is TGTGCCAGCAGCTTTATCGCCGGGGAGCTGTTTTTT.

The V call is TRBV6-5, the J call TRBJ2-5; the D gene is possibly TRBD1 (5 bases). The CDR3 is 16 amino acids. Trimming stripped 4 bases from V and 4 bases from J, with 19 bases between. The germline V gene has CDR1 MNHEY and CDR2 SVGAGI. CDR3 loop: CASSSRWSGALETQYF. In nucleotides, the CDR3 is TGTGCCAGCAGTTCTCGCTGGAGTGGGGCATTAGAGACCCAGTACTTC.

CDR3 loop: CASSFSREETQYF. In DNA form, the CDR3 reads TGTGCCAGCAGTTTTTCCAGGGAAGAGACCCAGTACTTC. The rearrangement joins TRBV28 to TRBJ2-5; TRBD1 is a possible D gene (5 bases). The V gene's germline CDR1 is MDHEN and CDR2 SYDVKM. This CDR3 contains 13 residues. V was clipped by 3 bases and J by 3 bases, with 8 bases between them. The full variable domain, with the rest looked up from reference TRBV28 and TRBJ2-5, is DVKVTQSSRYLVKRTGEKVFLECVQDMDHENMFWYRQDPGLGLRLIYFSYDVKMKEKGDIPEGYSVSREKKERFSLILESASTNQTSMYLCASSFSREETQYFGPGTRLLVL.

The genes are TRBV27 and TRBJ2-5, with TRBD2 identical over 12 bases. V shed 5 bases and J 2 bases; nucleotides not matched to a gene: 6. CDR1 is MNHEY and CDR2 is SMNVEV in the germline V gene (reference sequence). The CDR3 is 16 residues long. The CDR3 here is CASSEGLAGGQETQYF. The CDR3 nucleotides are TGTGCCAGCAGTGAGGGGCTAGCGGGAGGGCAAGAGACCCAGTACTTC.